This T cell receptor beta chain was sequenced in a study of blood T cell repertoires in COVID-19. Study details: From the United States, Italy and Spain came samples of acute and convalescent COVID-19. PBMCs, B-cell-depleted T cells, or T cells were the source of the cDNA or gDNA that made up the material.

This CDR3 has 11 residues. Germline CDR1 is DFQATT and CDR2 is SNEGSKA (reference sequence). V was shortened by 1 base and J by 7 bases, with 6 bases between the two germline ends. Per the authors' pipeline: Estimates of nucleated cell counts were drawn from the amplification of reference gene primers. Some clones are missing from TCRdb's copy, which holds only in-frame ones; the method was immunoSEQ multiplex PCR. V, J and clone size are taken as reported in that table, and D and trimming were inferred from the DNA itself. The data contain over 50,000 clones, approximately 86% of them seen just once; the ten biggest clones take up about 14%.

The chain has TRBV20-1 and TRBJ2-3; no definite D call. Sequenced input: peripheral blood. The origin of this receptor is a human donor in a cohort sampled during active COVID-19. This CDR3 reads CSARGTNTQYF. The CDR3 DNA follows: TGCAGTGCTAGAGGTACTAATACGCAGTATTTT.